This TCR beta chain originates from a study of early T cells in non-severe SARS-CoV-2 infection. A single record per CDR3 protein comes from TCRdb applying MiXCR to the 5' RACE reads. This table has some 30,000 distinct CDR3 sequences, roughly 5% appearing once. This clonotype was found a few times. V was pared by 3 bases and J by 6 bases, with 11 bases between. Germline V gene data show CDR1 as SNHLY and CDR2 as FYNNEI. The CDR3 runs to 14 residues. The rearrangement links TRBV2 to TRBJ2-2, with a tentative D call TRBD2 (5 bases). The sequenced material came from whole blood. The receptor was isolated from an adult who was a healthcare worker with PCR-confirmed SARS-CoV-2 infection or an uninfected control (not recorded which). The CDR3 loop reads CASSESGSAGELFF. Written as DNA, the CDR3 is TGTGCCAGCAGTGAGTCGGGGTCGGCCGGGGAGCTGTTTTTT.